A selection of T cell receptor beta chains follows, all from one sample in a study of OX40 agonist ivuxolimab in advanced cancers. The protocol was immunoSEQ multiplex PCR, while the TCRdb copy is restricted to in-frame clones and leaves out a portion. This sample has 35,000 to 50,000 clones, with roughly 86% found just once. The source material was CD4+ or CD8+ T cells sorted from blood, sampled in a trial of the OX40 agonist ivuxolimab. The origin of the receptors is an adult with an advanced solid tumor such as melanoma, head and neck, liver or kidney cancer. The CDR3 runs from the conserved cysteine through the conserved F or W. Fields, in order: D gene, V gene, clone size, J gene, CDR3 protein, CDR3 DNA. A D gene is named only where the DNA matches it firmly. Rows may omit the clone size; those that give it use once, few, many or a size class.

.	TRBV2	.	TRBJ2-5	CASSAQETQYF	TGTGCCAGCAGCGCCCAGGAGACCCAGTACTTC
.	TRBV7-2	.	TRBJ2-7	CASTSSAGSYEQYF	TGTGCCAGCACCTCGTCGGCGGGAAGTTACGAGCAGTACTTC
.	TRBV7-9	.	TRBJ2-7	CASSGPGRRTDEQYF	TGTGCCAGCAGCGGTCCGGGACGGCGTACCGACGAGCAGTACTTC
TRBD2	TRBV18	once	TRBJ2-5	CASSPLAGASETQYF	TGTGCCAGCTCACCACTAGCGGGAGCCTCTGAGACCCAGTACTTC
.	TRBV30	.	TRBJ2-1	CAWALGSYNEQFF	TGTGCCTGGGCTCTTGGGTCCTACAATGAGCAGTTCTTC
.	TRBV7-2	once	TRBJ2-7	CASSLARGTYEQYF	TGTGCCAGCAGCTTAGCGAGAGGGACCTACGAGCAGTACTTC
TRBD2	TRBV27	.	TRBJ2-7	CASSSRGGEGEQYF	TGTGCCAGCAGTAGCCGAGGAGGGGAGGGCGAGCAGTACTTC
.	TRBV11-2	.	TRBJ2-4	CASSSAGVSNIQYF	TGTGCCAGCAGCTCAGCAGGGGTGTCGAACATTCAGTACTTC
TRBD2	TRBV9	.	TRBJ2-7	CAGHITSGRPLLRNEQYF	TGTGCCGGACATATTACTAGCGGGAGGCCCCTTCTCAGAAACGAGCAGTACTTC
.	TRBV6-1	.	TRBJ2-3	CASRGGTDTQYF	TGTGCCAGCAGGGGGGGAACAGATACGCAGTATTTT
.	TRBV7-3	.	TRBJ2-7	CASSLQEGNYEQYF	TGTGCCAGCAGCTTACAAGAAGGGAACTACGAGCAGTACTTC
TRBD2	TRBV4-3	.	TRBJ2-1	CASSQETSGYNEQFF	TGCGCCAGCAGCCAAGAGACTAGCGGATACAATGAGCAGTTCTTC
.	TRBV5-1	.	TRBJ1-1	CASSLTGLNTEAFF	TGCGCCAGCAGCTTGACAGGATTGAACACTGAAGCTTTCTTT
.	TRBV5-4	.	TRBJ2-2	CASRPLASTGELFF	TGTGCCAGCAGACCGCTAGCGAGCACCGGGGAGCTGTTTTTT
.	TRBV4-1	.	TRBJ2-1	CASSLSIGTPGDEQFF	TGCGCCAGCAGCCTTTCGATAGGGACCCCAGGGGATGAGCAGTTCTTC
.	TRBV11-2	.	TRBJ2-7	CASSPGYANEQYF	TGTGCCAGTAGCCCTGGATACGCAAACGAGCAGTACTTC
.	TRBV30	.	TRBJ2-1	CAWSWGSSYNEQFF	TGTGCCTGGAGTTGGGGGAGCTCCTACAATGAGCAGTTCTTC
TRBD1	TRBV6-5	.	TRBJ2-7	CASSLTGTGFYEQYF	TGTGCCAGCAGTTTGACCGGGACAGGGTTTTACGAGCAGTACTTC